Below, 29 T cell receptor beta chains from the same sample are listed, as sequenced in a study of beta chain features in type 1 diabetes (dated by TCRdb to 2016 to 2019). What the authors observed across the whole study: A moderate but significant shortening of TCRB CDR3 length was observed in type 1 diabetes patients in all four CD4+ subsets.

The antigens for these receptors are not known. The library relied on the immunoSEQ multiplex PCR assay. The entire isolated RNA was reverse transcribed using the High Capacity cDNA Reverse Transcription Kit, and thus expressed TCRB transcripts were sequenced. Sourced from immuneACCESS, this table was stored by TCRdb with only in-frame sequences that have V and J called. A share of the clones is absent; for the studies checked, an unresolved V gene accounts for under half, and the remainder has no known explanation. Within this sample are tens of thousands of clones, with around 50% of them counted one time only. 2.6% of the sample rests with the top ten. The sample was Tregs from blood. The cell subset or site label, as the study defines it: regulatory CD4+ T cells. The source of these receptors is a woman in her forties with type 1 diabetes.

This clone occurred a few times. The V call is TRBV28, the J call TRBJ2-1; possibly TRBD2 for D (7 bases). CDR1 MDHEN and CDR2 SYDVKM come from the germline V gene. There are 17 residues in the CDR3. V lost 9 bases, J lost 4 bases, and 25 bases lay in between. The CDR3 spells CASKETSIPRGYNEQFF. CDR3 sequence (DNA): TGTGCCAGTAAGGAGACTAGCATTCCGAGGGGGTACAATGAGCAGTTCTTC.

The V call is TRBV15, the J call TRBJ1-3; D is unresolved. Trimming took 0 bases from V and 2 from J, leaving 11 bases between them. CDR3 length: 16 amino acids. Per germline, CDR1 LNHNV and CDR2 YYDKDF (reference sequence). Here the CDR3 reads CATSRDLGRTGNTIYF. The CDR3 DNA sequence: TGTGCCACCAGCAGAGATCTGGGCCGAACTGGAAACACCATATATTTT.

A few counts support this clone. V usage is TRBV7-3 and J usage is TRBJ2-3, with D possibly TRBD1 on 5 matching bases. This CDR3 region has 15 residues. V lost 1 base to trimming and J lost 4 bases, with 12 bases between them. Per germline, CDR1 SGHTA and CDR2 FQGTGA. The CDR3 bases are TGTGCCAGCAGCTTAATAGGGGTTGCCTCAGATACGCAGTATTTT. It codes for CASSLIGVASDTQYF.

This clone was seen only a few times. The chain employs TRBV7-2 and TRBJ1-1; D unclear. Trimming removed 5 bases at V and 3 bases at J, with 10 bases between. Germline CDR1 SGHTA, CDR2 FQGNSA. The CDR3 runs 13 residues. The CDR3 spells CASSPRSDTEAFF. As DNA, the CDR3 is TGTGCCAGCAGCCCTCGGTCGGACACTGAAGCTTTCTTT.

The chain recombines TRBV7-2 with TRBJ2-6; D is ambiguous. Trimming shortened V by 3 bases and J by 1 base, and 4 bases separated the two germline ends. Germline V gene sequence: CDR1 SGHTA, CDR2 FQGNSA. The length of the CDR3 is 14 residues. CDR3 residues: CASSFPSGANVLTF. The CDR3 coding sequence is TGTGCCAGCAGCTTTCCATCTGGGGCCAACGTCCTGACTTTC.

This chain joins TRBV4-3 and TRBJ2-7, with TRBD2 as a possible D gene (5 bases). The ends were cut back, 4 bases at V and 0 bases at J, with 13 bases in the middle. Germline CDR1 and CDR2: LGHNA and YSLEER. The CDR3 covers 15 residues. The CDR3 loop reads CASSPLRASSYEQYF. The CDR3 coding sequence is TGCGCCAGCAGCCCCTTGCGGGCCTCCTCCTACGAGCAGTACTTC.

This CDR3 is CASRQGILNEQFF. In nucleotides, the CDR3 is TGTGCCAGCCGACAGGGTATTCTAAATGAGCAGTTCTTC. V gene TRBV2 combines with J gene TRBJ2-1, with 7 bases lining up with TRBD1. Losses at the gene ends were 8 bases for V and 7 bases for J; bases not matched to a gene: 8. In germline, CDR1 is SNHLY, CDR2 FYNNEI. The CDR3 has 13 residues.

The CDR3 here is CASSPGAGTGANVLTF. In DNA form, the CDR3 reads TGTGCCAGCAGCCCTGGCGCAGGGACTGGGGCCAACGTCCTGACTTTC. V gene TRBV5-4 combines with J gene TRBJ2-6; tentatively, D is TRBD1 (5 bases). V was trimmed by 4 bases and J by 2 bases, leaving 13 bases between them. CDR1 and CDR2 (germline): SGHNT, YYREEE (reference sequence). This CDR3 has 16 residues.

This clone was counted a few times. The rearrangement uses TRBV19 and TRBJ1-6; maybe TRBD1 (5 bases). The CDR3 totals 13 residues. Per the germline V gene, CDR1 is LNHDA and CDR2 is SQIVND (reference sequence). V lost 7 bases and J 7 bases, leaving 11 bases between the germline ends. CDR3 protein: CASTDTGNSPLHF. Written as DNA, the CDR3 is TGTGCCAGTACTGATACAGGAAATTCACCCCTCCACTTT.

This clone was detected a few times. At one of its ends the junction is not consistent with the germline gene, which may arise from a read error. The sample contains more than one DNA sequence encoding this CDR3. The chain recombines TRBV5-1 with TRBJ2-1, with D possibly being TRBD2 (6 bases). CDR1 and CDR2 (germline): SGHRS, YFSETQ. The CDR3 sequence is 15 residues long. The CDR3 sequence: CASSSLGLPGNEQFF. The CDR3 region has the DNA TGTGCCAGCAGCTCGTTGGGACTCCCTGGGAATGAGCAGTTCTTC.

This chain connects TRBV7-9 to TRBJ2-5; 7 bases match TRBD2. The CDR3 sequence is 15 residues long. Per germline, CDR1 SEHNR and CDR2 FQNEAQ (reference sequence). The junction had 9 bases not matched to a gene; V was cut back by 3 bases and J by 5 bases. CDR3 loop: CASSLNSGVAETQYF. In DNA form, the CDR3 reads TGTGCCAGCAGCTTGAACAGCGGGGTCGCGGAGACCCAGTACTTC.

In this sample, this clone turned up a few times. The J gene is TRBJ1-5, the V gene TRBV29-1, with 10 positions matching TRBD1. This CDR3 contains 16 residues. From germline, CDR1 is SQVTM and CDR2 ANQGSEA. Trimming at V came to 6 bases and at J to 2 bases, leaving 10 bases not matched to a gene. CDR3: CSVALTGGSGNQPQHF. CDR3 nucleotides: TGCAGCGTGGCCCTGACAGGGGGCTCGGGCAATCAGCCCCAGCATTTT.

V and J are TRBV7-2 and TRBJ2-3, with a possible D match to TRBD2 (6 bases). CDR1 is SGHTA and CDR2 is FQGNSA in the germline V gene. The CDR3 length is 15 residues. V gave up 5 bases and J gave up 1 base, with 13 bases separating them. The CDR3 here is CASSPGGIGTDTQYF. In DNA, the CDR3 is TGTGCCAGCAGCCCAGGAGGGATCGGCACAGATACGCAGTATTTT.

In the case of this clone: The same CDR3 can be traced to other DNA sequences in this sample. The CDR3 DNA follows: TGTGCCAGCAGCCCCGGGACAGGCTATGGCTACACCTTC. Residues: CASSPGTGYGYTF. This rearrangement joins TRBV7-3 to TRBJ1-2; 8 nucleotides align to TRBD1. After removal of 5 bases from V and 4 bases from J, the junction contained 3 bases not matched to a gene. Per the germline V gene, CDR1 is SGHTA and CDR2 is FQGTGA. The CDR3 totals 13 residues.

The chain has TRBV9 and TRBJ2-7; possibly TRBD2 for D (6 bases). Germline CDR1 is SGDLS and CDR2 is YYNGEE. The length of the CDR3 is 15 residues. Trimming took off 4 bases at V and 6 bases at J, with 20 bases between the two ends. DNA for the CDR3: TGTGCCAGCAGCCCTTTCTGGGGGGAAAATAGCGAGCAGTACTTC. Translation: CASSPFWGENSEQYF.

J is TRBJ2-2 and V is TRBV27; 7 nucleotides match TRBD2. The J segment lost 5 bases and the V segment lost 6 bases, leaving 6 bases of the junction unmatched. The germline V gene has CDR1 MNHEY and CDR2 SMNVEV (reference sequence). The CDR3 totals 14 residues. In DNA, the CDR3 is TGTGCCAGCAGCTGGACTAGACAGACCGGGGAGCTGTTTTTT. Encoded protein: CASSWTRQTGELFF.

This clone was seen more than once but under ten times. The V gene is TRBV30, the J gene TRBJ2-1; D may be TRBD1 (6 bases). Trimming left V 3 bases short and J 6 bases short, with 21 bases between. This CDR3 spans 16 amino acids. Germline loops: CDR1 GTSNPN, CDR2 SVGIG (reference sequence). CDR3 nucleotides: TGTGCCTGGAGATCATGGACAGCGGATGGCTTCAATGAGCAGTTCTTC. Protein product: CAWRSWTADGFNEQFF. Looking up the rest from reference TRBV30 and TRBJ2-1 gives the full variable domain: SQTIHQWPATLVQPVGSPLSLECTVEGTSNPNLYWYRQAAGRGLQLLFYSVGIGQISSEVPQNLSASRPQDRQFILSSKKLLLSDSGFYLCAWRSWTADGFNEQFFGPGTRLTVL.

This clone has a handful of counts. This sequence joins TRBV28 and TRBJ2-6, with 11 bases fitting TRBD1. CDR1 is MDHEN and CDR2 is SYDVKM in the germline V gene. The V segment lost 6 bases and the J segment 2 bases; nucleotides outside the gene matches: 9. The CDR3 runs to 18 residues. CDR3 protein: CASSRGDRGGTGANVLTF. CDR3 bases: TGTGCCAGCAGCCGGGGGGACAGGGGGGGGACTGGGGCCAACGTCCTGACTTTC.

The chain joins TRBV6-6 to TRBJ1-1; D possibly corresponds to TRBD1 (5 bases). The germline V gene has CDR1 MNHNY and CDR2 SVGAGI (reference sequence). V lost 5 bases and J 4 bases, leaving 11 bases between the germline ends. This CDR3 comprises 13 residues. The CDR3 protein is CASSQGLGTEAFF. CDR3 nucleotides: TGTGCCAGCAGTCAGGGATTGGGCACTGAAGCTTTCTTT.

The chain has TRBV29-1 and TRBJ2-5; possible D gene TRBD2, 5 bases. V lost 0 bases and J 5 bases, leaving 10 bases between the germline ends. Germline values: CDR1 SQVTM, CDR2 ANQGSEA. This CDR3 has 13 amino acids. The CDR3 protein is CSVEEPGKETQYF. CDR3 DNA sequence: TGCAGCGTTGAAGAACCGGGGAAGGAGACCCAGTACTTC.

The table lists this clone with a few counts. The rearrangement links TRBV6-5 to TRBJ1-1; D is undetermined. Trimming pared 2 bases from V and 1 base from J, leaving 11 bases between. The germline CDR1 and CDR2 sequences are MNHEY and SVGAGI. This CDR3 has 15 residues. CDR3 DNA sequence: TGTGCCAGCAGTTACACGAGGCTGGGGAACACTGAAGCTTTCTTT. It encodes CASSYTRLGNTEAFF.

The chain links TRBV7-6 to TRBJ2-1; 10 nucleotides align to TRBD2. V lost 1 base and J lost 3; bases outside the gene matches: 6. Germline CDR1 SGHVS, CDR2 FNYEAQ. The length of the CDR3 is 17 residues. This chain's CDR3 is CASSLEASGRNYNEQFF. CDR3 coding DNA: TGTGCCAGCAGCTTAGAGGCTAGCGGGAGAAACTACAATGAGCAGTTCTTC.

The chain links TRBV6-5 to TRBJ2-5, with TRBD2 matching over 7 bases. The DNA end favors TRBJ2-7, so the J call may be wrong. Germline V gene lookup returns CDR1 MNHEY and CDR2 SVGAGI. The CDR3 extends over 16 amino acids. The CDR3 loop is CASSYSPGLGSGEQYF. The CDR3 DNA is TGTGCCAGCAGTTACTCGCCCGGACTAGGGTCGGGCGAGCAGTACTTC.

J is TRBJ1-3 and V is TRBV2; D remains unclear. V lost 6 bases, J lost 2 bases, and 20 bases lay in between. This CDR3 is 17 amino acids long. Looked up from germline, CDR1 is SNHLY and CDR2 is FYNNEI. CDR3 sequence: CASSVAGSWAAGNTIYF. The DNA of the CDR3 is TGTGCCAGCAGCGTAGCGGGGAGTTGGGCCGCTGGAAACACCATATATTTT.

The chain combines TRBV28 with TRBJ2-1, with D unclear. CDR3 length: 13 residues. Trimming cost V 8 bases and J 3 bases, with 11 bases left between them. Germline CDR1 and CDR2: MDHEN and SYDVKM. The CDR3 loop is CASEAPHYNEQFF. In nucleotides, the CDR3 is TGTGCCAGCGAAGCCCCTCACTACAATGAGCAGTTCTTC.

The rearrangement uses TRBV9 and TRBJ2-5; TRBD2 aligns across 9 bases. The V and J ends lost 7 bases and 1 base, in that order; junction bases with no gene match: 8. From germline, CDR1 is SGDLS and CDR2 YYNGEE. CDR3 length equals 15 residues. The CDR3 sequence: CASSSGGTIQETQYF. The CDR3 DNA reads TGTGCCAGCTCCAGCGGGGGGACGATCCAAGAGACCCAGTACTTC.

This clone appeared a few times. The rearrangement uses TRBV7-2 and TRBJ2-3; TRBD2 agrees at 10 bases. Trimming took 4 bases from V and 10 from J; bases not matched to a gene: 8. Germline CDR1 SGHTA, CDR2 FQGNSA. This CDR3 is 14 amino acids long. The CDR3: CASSSTSGVLSQYF. CDR3 nucleotide sequence: TGTGCCAGCAGCTCCACTAGCGGGGTCCTGTCGCAGTATTTT. Variable domain in full (rest from reference TRBV7-2 and TRBJ2-3): GAGVSQSPSNKVTEKGKDVELRCDPISGHTALYWYRQSLGQGLEFLIYFQGNSAPDKSGLPSDRFSAERTGGSVSTLTIQRTQQEDSAVYLCASSSTSGVLSQYFGPGTRLTVL.

V is TRBV28 and J is TRBJ1-3; unclear D gene. The germline V gene encodes CDR1 MDHEN and CDR2 SYDVKM. There are 16 residues in the CDR3. Trimming cost V 2 bases and J 0 bases, with 11 bases left between them. The CDR3 protein is CASSLRTQHSGNTIYF. The CDR3 DNA follows: TGTGCCAGCAGTTTAAGGACTCAACACTCTGGAAACACCATATATTTT. Combining the CDR3 with reference TRBV28 and TRBJ1-3 gives the whole variable domain DVKVTQSSRYLVKRTGEKVFLECVQDMDHENMFWYRQDPGLGLRLIYFSYDVKMKEKGDIPEGYSVSREKKERFSLILESASTNQTSMYLCASSLRTQHSGNTIYFGEGSWLTVV.

This chain joins TRBV10-3 and TRBJ2-3; 8 positions match TRBD1. V was clipped by 4 bases and J by 3 bases; unmatched bases: 6. From germline, CDR1 is ENHRY and CDR2 SYGVKD. The CDR3 has 15 residues. CDR3 sequence (DNA): TGTGCCATCAGTGGTCAGGGGGCAGGGACAGATACGCAGTATTTT. Encoded protein: CAISGQGAGTDTQYF.